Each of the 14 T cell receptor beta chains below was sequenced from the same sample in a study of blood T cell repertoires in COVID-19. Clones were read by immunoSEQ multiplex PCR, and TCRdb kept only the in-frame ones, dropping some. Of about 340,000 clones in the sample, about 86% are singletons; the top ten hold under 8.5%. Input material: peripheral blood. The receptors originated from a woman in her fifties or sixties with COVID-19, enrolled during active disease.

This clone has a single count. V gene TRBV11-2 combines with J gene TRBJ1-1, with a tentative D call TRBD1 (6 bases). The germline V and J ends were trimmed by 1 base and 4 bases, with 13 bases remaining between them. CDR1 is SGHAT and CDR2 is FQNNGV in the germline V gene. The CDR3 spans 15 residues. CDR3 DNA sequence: TGTGCCAGCAGCTTAGGGGATTCCAGGGGCACTGAAGCTTTCTTT. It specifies CASSLGDSRGTEAFF.

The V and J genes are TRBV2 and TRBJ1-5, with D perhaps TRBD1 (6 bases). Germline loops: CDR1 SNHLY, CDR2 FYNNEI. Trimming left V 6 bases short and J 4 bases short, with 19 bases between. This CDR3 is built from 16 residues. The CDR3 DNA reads TGTGCCAGCAGCGAACAGGGCCTGGTCCTAAATCAGCCCCAGCATTTT. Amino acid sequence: CASSEQGLVLNQPQHF.

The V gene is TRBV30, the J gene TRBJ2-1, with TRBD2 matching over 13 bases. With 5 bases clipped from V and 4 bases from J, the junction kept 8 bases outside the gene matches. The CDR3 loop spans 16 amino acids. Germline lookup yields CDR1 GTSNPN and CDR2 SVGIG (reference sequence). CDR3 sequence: CAWVRLAGGLYNEQFF. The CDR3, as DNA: TGTGCCTGGGTTCGACTAGCGGGGGGACTATACAATGAGCAGTTCTTC. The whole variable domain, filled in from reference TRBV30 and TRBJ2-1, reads SQTIHQWPATLVQPVGSPLSLECTVEGTSNPNLYWYRQAAGRGLQLLFYSVGIGQISSEVPQNLSASRPQDRQFILSSKKLLLSDSGFYLCAWVRLAGGLYNEQFFGPGTRLTVL.

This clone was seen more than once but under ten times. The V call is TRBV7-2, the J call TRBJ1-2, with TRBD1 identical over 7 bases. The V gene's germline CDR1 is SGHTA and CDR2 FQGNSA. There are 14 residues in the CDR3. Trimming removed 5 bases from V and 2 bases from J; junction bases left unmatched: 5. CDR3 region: CASSEGQPNYGYTF. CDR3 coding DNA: TGTGCCAGCAGCGAGGGACAGCCCAACTATGGCTACACCTTC.

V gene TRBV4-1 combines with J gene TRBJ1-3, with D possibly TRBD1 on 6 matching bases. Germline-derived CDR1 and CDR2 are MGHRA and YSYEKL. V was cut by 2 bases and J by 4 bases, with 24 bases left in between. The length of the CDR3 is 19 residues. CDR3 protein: CASSQFPPGHTSGGNTIYF. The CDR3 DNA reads TGCGCCAGCAGCCAATTCCCTCCGGGACACACTTCGGGCGGAAACACCATATATTTT.

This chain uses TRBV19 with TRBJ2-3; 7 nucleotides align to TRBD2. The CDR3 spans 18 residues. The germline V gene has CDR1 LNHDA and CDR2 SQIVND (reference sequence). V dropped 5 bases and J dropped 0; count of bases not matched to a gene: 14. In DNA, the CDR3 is TGTGCCAGTAGTCCGATTGGTAGCGGGTTTCCTAGCACAGATACGCAGTATTTT. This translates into CASSPIGSGFPSTDTQYF.

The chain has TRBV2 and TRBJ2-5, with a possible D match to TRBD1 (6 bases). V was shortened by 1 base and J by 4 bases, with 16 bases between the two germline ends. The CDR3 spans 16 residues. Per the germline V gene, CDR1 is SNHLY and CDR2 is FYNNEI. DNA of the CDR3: TGTGCCAGCAGTGAAGTAACAGGGATCTTTTCAGAGACCCAGTACTTC. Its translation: CASSEVTGIFSETQYF.

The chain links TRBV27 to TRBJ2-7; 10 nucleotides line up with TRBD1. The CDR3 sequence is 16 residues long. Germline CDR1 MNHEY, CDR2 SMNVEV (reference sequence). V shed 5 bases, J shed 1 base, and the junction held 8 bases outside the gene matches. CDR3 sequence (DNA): TGTGCCAGCAGTAGCTCTCCGGGACAGGGGTCCTACGAGCAGTACTTC. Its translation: CASSSSPGQGSYEQYF.

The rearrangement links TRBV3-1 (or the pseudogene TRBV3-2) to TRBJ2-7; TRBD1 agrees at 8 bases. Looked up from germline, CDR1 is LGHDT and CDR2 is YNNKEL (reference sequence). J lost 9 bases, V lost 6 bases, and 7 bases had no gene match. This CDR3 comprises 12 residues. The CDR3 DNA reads TGTGCCAGCAGTGCTGGACAGGGCGGGCAGTACTTC. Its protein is CASSAGQGGQYF.

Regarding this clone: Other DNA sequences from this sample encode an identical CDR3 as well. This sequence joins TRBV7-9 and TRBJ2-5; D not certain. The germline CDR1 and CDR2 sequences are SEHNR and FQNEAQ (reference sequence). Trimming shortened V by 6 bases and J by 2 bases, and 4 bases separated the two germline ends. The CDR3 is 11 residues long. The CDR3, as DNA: TGTGCCAGCAGTCCTCAAGAGACCCAGTACTTC. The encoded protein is CASSPQETQYF.

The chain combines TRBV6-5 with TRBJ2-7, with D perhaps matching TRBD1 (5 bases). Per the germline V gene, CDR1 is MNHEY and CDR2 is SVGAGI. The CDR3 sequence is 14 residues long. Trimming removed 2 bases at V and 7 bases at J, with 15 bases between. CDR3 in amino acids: CASSYIGQGLEQYF. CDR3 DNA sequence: TGTGCCAGCAGTTACATTGGACAAGGGCTGGAGCAGTACTTC.

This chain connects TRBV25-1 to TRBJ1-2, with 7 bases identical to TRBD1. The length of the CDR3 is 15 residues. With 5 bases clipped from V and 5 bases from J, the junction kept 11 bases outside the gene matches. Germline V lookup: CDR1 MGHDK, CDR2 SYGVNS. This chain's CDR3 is CASSNRDSDSYGYTF. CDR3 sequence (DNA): TGTGCCAGCAGTAACCGGGACAGCGATTCTTATGGCTACACCTTC.

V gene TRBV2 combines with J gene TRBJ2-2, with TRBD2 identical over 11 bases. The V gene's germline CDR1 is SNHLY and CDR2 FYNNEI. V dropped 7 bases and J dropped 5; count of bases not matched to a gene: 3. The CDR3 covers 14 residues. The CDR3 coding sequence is TGTGCCAGCAAGGGACTAGCGGTAACCGGGGAGCTGTTTTTT. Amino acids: CASKGLAVTGELFF.

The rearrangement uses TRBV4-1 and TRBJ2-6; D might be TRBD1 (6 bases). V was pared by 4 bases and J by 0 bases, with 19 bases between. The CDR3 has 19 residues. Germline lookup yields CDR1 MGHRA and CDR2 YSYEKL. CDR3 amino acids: CASSLPSTGPPSGANVLTF. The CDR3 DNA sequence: TGCGCCAGCAGCCTGCCCTCGACAGGTCCTCCCTCTGGGGCCAACGTCCTGACTTTC.